The sequence of this T cell receptor (beta chain) was determined in a study of Tregs in tolerant kidney transplant recipients. Study-wide findings and caveats: Tregs expanded with activated donor B cells seemed most donor-specific.

CD4+CD25+CD127- Tregs, CD4+CD25- non-Tregs, CD4 and CD8 cells were sorted. Germline values: CDR1 GTSNPN, CDR2 SVGIG (reference sequence). J lost 4 bases, V lost 4 bases, and 7 bases had no gene match. CDR3 length: 14 amino acids. A remark on this clone: Its cognate antigen is unknown.

The assay was immunoSEQ multiplex PCR, and TCRdb's table has in-frame clones only and misses some. The table has 240,000 or so clones, roughly 84% seen once. This clonotype was obtained from a human donor in good health. The sample was CD4+ T cells from blood. This rearrangement joins TRBV30 to TRBJ2-7; 10 bases align to TRBD1. CDR3 sequence: CAWIPTGGPYEQYF. As DNA, the CDR3 is TGTGCCTGGATCCCGACAGGGGGCCCGTACGAGCAGTACTTC.